This T cell receptor (beta chain) was obtained from a study of beta chain features in type 1 diabetes. Overall study context: Sorted cell examination encompassed roughly 110 million cells across all samples.

Findings and limits, study-wide: Reduced insertions and increased deletions marked VDJ junctions in type 1 diabetes patients. It was possible that PCR favored shorter templates, equally so in patients and controls.

As concerns this clone: Its antigen is unknown.

CD4+ naive, central memory, regulatory and stem cell-like memory subsets were isolated by sorting on CD45RO/CCR7/CD25/CD127/CD95/CD27. The sequenced template was cDNA made from the entire isolated RNA. Clones were read by immunoSEQ multiplex PCR, and TCRdb kept only the in-frame ones, dropping some. Of 900,000 or so clones detected, roughly 17% appear once; the ten largest clones hold 0.023%. This sequence originates from a woman in her late teens or twenties in good health. Sample: naive CD4+ T cells from blood.

DNA of the CDR3: TGTGCCAGCTCACAATCCCAGCACTCTGGAAACACCATATATTTT. Translating gives CASSQSQHSGNTIYF. The gene calls are TRBV18 and TRBJ1-3; D call uncertain. CDR1 and CDR2 from the germline V gene are KGHSH and LQKENI. The CDR3 has 15 residues. The germline V and J ends were trimmed by 4 bases and 0 bases, with 10 bases remaining between them.